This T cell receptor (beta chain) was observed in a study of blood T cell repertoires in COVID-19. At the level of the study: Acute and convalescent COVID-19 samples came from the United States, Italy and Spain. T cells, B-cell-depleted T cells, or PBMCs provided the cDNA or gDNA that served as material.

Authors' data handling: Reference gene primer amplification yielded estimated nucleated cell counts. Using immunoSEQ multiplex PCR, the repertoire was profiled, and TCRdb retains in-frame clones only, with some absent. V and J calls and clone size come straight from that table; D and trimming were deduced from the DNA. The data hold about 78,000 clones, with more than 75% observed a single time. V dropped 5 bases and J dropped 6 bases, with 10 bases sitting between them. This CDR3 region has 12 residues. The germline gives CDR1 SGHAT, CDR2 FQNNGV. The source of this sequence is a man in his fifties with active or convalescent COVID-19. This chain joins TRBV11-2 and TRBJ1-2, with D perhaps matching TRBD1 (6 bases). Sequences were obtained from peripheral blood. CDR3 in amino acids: CASSLQGNGYTF. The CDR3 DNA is TGTGCCAGCAGCCTGCAGGGGAATGGCTACACCTTC.